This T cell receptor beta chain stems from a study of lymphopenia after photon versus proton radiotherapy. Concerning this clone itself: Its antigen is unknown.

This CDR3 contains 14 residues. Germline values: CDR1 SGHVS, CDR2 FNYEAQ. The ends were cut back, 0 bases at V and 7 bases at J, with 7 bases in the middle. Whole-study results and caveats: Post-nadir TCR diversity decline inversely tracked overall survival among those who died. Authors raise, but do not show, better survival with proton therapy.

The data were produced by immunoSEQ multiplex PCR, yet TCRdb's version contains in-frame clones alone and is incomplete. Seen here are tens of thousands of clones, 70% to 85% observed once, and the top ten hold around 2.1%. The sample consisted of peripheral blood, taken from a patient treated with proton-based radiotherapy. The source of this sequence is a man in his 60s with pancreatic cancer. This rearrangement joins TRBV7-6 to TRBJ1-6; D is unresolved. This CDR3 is CASSLAVGNSPLHF. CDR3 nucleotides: TGTGCCAGCAGCTTAGCAGTAGGGAATTCACCCCTCCACTTT.